This T cell receptor (beta chain) emerged from a study of sequential checkpoint blockade in melanoma (dated 2019 in TCRdb). For the study in its entirety: Patients were randomized 1:1 to first-line nivolumab followed by ipilimumab (arm A) or ipilimumab followed by nivolumab (arm B). DNA from 90 to 95 melanoma tumor samples collected before treatment underwent TCRbeta immunosequencing. Maintenance nivolumab was given following each of the two trial sequences. Over 20 patients had matched tumor biopsies taken before treatment and at week 13, after single-agent nivolumab (arm A) or ipilimumab (arm B). The same lesion was the source of roughly four fifths of the matched pre- and post-treatment tumor biopsy pairs.

The immunoSEQ Assay was used to immunosequence TCRbeta CDR3 regions from genomic DNA. Prior to high-throughput sequencing, genomic DNA was amplified by bias-controlled multiplex PCR. On the study's bioinformatics: To quantify the absolute abundance of each unique TCRbeta CDR3 region, the sequences were collapsed and filtered. Clonality was defined as 1 minus Pielou's evenness and was calculated using productive rearrangements only. Tumor T-cell fraction was calculated by normalizing TCRbeta template counts to usable DNA, which was estimated from several housekeeping genes. Clones with significantly greater frequencies in on-treatment versus baseline samples were identified using a previously published method. The clones in this table, taken by TCRdb from immuneACCESS, are in-frame only. Not every clone is retained; where verified, under half of the shortfall comes from an unresolved V gene, and the cause of the rest is unknown. V, J and clone size reflect that table, while D and trimming were determined from the DNA. This sample lists 13,000 or so clones; about 21% were detected once. About 7% of the sample comes from the top ten.

There are a few counts of this clone. The target of this receptor is not known. No clone much larger than this one lies a single base away; base qualities are absent. The study at large found these results: Tumor T-cell fraction and clonality were found to correlate with PD-L1 staining and CD8+ T-cell counts but not with mutational load. Larger, independent patient cohorts are needed to validate the response-prediction model that combines TCR metrics and mutation burden. Achieving clinical benefit was about 30 times more likely for patients whose tumor T-cell fraction and clonality increased by week 13. Among patients in arm A, the nivolumab-first arm, pretreatment tumor TIL clonality was associated with response (P = .04). Within-arm analyses of tumor T-cell fraction were constrained by small sample sizes and reduced statistical power.

According to the study, the label for this sample's treatment or condition signals: randomized to nivolumab then ipilimumab (arm A) or the reverse (arm B). No trial patient had received prior DNA-damaging chemotherapy. Samples came from patients with melanoma in CheckMate 064, a randomized, open-label phase II trial of sequential checkpoint blockade. Tumor TCR sequencing used genomic DNA from formalin-fixed paraffin-embedded (FFPE) tissue samples. The CDR3 covers 15 residues, taking in both the cysteine and the phenylalanine. The retained sequence is limited to the CDR3, 45 bases, with the frame set at the first base. The V and J ends are trimmed by 6 bases and 0 bases, leaving 12 bases between them. According to the germline V gene (reference sequence), CDR1 reads LNHDA and CDR2 reads SQIVND.

The rearrangement combines TRBV19 with TRBJ2-1; the D gene is possibly TRBD1 or TRBD2, with 5 bases matching each. Material: tumor tissue (inferred from file names), obtained from a patient given nivolumab and ipilimumab in sequence. This clonotype originated in a human donor with melanoma. The DNA is TGTGCCAGTAGGGCCGGGACGGGCTCCTACAATGAGCAGTTCTTC. This codes for CASRAGTGSYNEQFF.